This section outlines one T cell receptor beta chain sequence together with its context. The data were obtained in a study of cytomegalovirus exposure and HLA in healthy donors. The V gene end was trimmed by 7 bases and the J gene end by 9 bases; junction bases not matched to a gene: 12. The CDR3 runs to 15 residues. CDR1 and CDR2 (germline): SNHLY, FYNNEI. Both 60 Vbeta primers and 13 Jbeta primers went into the PCR. This table comes from immunoSEQ multiplex PCR, and its TCRdb copy is limited to in-frame clones, with some not included. The table has 120,000 or so clones, 80% seen once; the top ten hold approximately 8.8%.

The specimen sequenced was PBMCs. This chain uses TRBV2 with TRBJ2-5; 12 bases agree with TRBD1. The sequence was obtained from a female donor in good health and CMV-seropositive. The CDR3 spells CASNPGQGAWEAQYF. DNA of the CDR3: TGTGCCAGCAATCCGGGACAGGGGGCGTGGGAGGCCCAGTACTTC.